This T cell receptor beta chain was sequenced in a study of T cells in localized non-small cell lung cancer. Profiling relied on immunoSEQ multiplex PCR, and the TCRdb table lists in-frame clones only, not all of them. The sample has approximately 54,000 clones, about 80% seen once; the top ten hold 15% to 20%. As regards this clone: Its antigen is currently unknown.

Study-level points and caveats: Appearances in adjacent lung were noted for a median 57 of the top 100 tumor clones.

With 7 bases removed from V and 1 base from J, the gap between germline ends came to 11 bases. This CDR3 has 14 residues. CDR1 and CDR2 (germline): SNHLY, FYNNEI. This specimen consisted of peripheral blood, obtained before any cancer treatment. The chain couples TRBV2 to TRBJ1-5; the D is unclear. The clonotype was recovered from a female donor of 60 years or more with stage II squamous cell lung carcinoma. The chain's CDR3 is CASNRALSNQPQHF. The CDR3 DNA reads TGTGCCAGCAATAGGGCCTTGAGCAATCAGCCCCAGCATTTT.